Each of the 17 T cell receptor beta chains below was sequenced from the same sample in a study of T cells after yellow fever vaccination. TCRdb reanalysed the 5' RACE reads using MiXCR and keeps one entry per CDR3 protein. This sample has some 160,000 distinct CDR3 sequences, with around 9.3% found just once. Specimen: CD8+ T cells sorted from PBMCs, collected 45 days after the yellow fever booster vaccination. These receptor sequences come from a man aged 18-30 years who received the YFV17D yellow fever vaccine.

This chain links TRBV5-1 with TRBJ2-1; D ambiguous. Germline values: CDR1 SGHRS, CDR2 YFSETQ. Trimming stripped 0 bases from V and 8 bases from J, with 12 bases between. This CDR3 comprises 14 residues. Here the CDR3 DNA reads TGCGCCAGCAGCTTGGCGTGGCAGTCCGATGAGCAGTTCTTC. Encoded protein: CASSLAWQSDEQFF.

This clonotype has just a few counts. The chain couples TRBV7-6 to TRBJ2-5; 9 nucleotides match TRBD2. Per the germline V gene, CDR1 is SGHVS and CDR2 is FNYEAQ. V dropped 3 bases and J dropped 4; count of bases not matched to a gene: 6. The CDR3 is 15 residues long. CDR3 residues: CASSFGVGLAETQYF. The CDR3 DNA reads as TGTGCCAGCAGCTTCGGCGTGGGACTAGCAGAGACCCAGTACTTC.

This chain connects TRBV9 to TRBJ2-7, with 9 bases aligning to TRBD1. The germline V gene has CDR1 SGDLS and CDR2 YYNGEE. The CDR3 is 14 amino acids. Trimming cost V 3 bases and J 5 bases; bases outside gene matches: 6. In DNA, the CDR3 is TGTGCCAGCAGCGGCCGGGACAGGGTCCACGAGCAGTACTTC. Protein sequence: CASSGRDRVHEQYF.

The chain's CDR3 is CASSYDLGRGNTEAFF. CDR3 DNA sequence: TGTGCCAGCAGTTACGATCTGGGCAGGGGGAACACTGAAGCTTTCTTT. V is TRBV6-5 and J is TRBJ1-1; tentative D call: TRBD1 (6 bases). The CDR3 is 16 residues long. The V gene's germline CDR1 is MNHEY and CDR2 SVGAGI. The V and J ends lost 2 bases and 1 base respectively, with 14 bases between them.

The rearrangement joins TRBV5-6 to TRBJ2-5; D is perhaps TRBD1 or TRBD2 (5 bases each). This CDR3 is 15 amino acids long. Germline loops: CDR1 SGHDT, CDR2 YYEEEE. V was shortened by 4 bases and J by 4 bases, with 17 bases between the two germline ends. The CDR3 DNA sequence: TGTGCCAGCAGCAGCACCTGGGACGCTAGAGAGACCCAGTACTTC. This gives the protein CASSSTWDARETQYF.

This clonotype was counted only a few times. The chain employs TRBV5-1 and TRBJ2-4, with unresolved D. The germline V and J ends were trimmed by 2 bases and 1 base, with 10 bases remaining between them. CDR1 is SGHRS and CDR2 is YFSETQ in the germline V gene. This CDR3 spans 15 amino acids. CDR3 nucleotide sequence: TGCGCCAGCAGCTTATCCGATGGGGCCAAAAACATTCAGTACTTC. This gives the protein CASSLSDGAKNIQYF.

This clonotype was detected a few times. This chain joins TRBV4-1 and TRBJ2-2, with TRBD1 identical over 10 bases. Trimming removed 8 bases from V and 2 bases from J; junction bases left unmatched: 8. The CDR3 extends over 16 amino acids. Germline V lookup: CDR1 MGHRA, CDR2 YSYEKL. The CDR3 DNA sequence: TGCGCCAGCGGGACAGGGGCCTCAAGAAACACCGGGGAGCTGTTTTTT. Amino acids: CASGTGASRNTGELFF.

The chain recombines TRBV6-5 with TRBJ1-1, with no clear D. The CDR3 consists of 13 residues. The germline V gene encodes CDR1 MNHEY and CDR2 SVGAGI. Trimming pared 6 bases from V and 5 bases from J, leaving 13 bases between. The CDR3 loop is CASSRPGATEAFF. The CDR3 coding sequence is TGTGCCAGCAGCCGACCGGGTGCTACTGAAGCTTTCTTT.

This clonotype occurred a few times. The chain is built from TRBV20-1 and TRBJ2-4; D possibly corresponds to TRBD1 (6 bases). The germline V gene encodes CDR1 DFQATT and CDR2 SNEGSKA (reference sequence). Trimming shortened V by 6 bases and J by 3 bases, and 12 bases separated the two germline ends. The CDR3 is 13 residues long. The CDR3 spells CSAVRTVKNIQYF. The DNA of the CDR3 is TGCAGTGCCGTACGGACAGTCAAAAACATTCAGTACTTC.

CDR3 nucleotide sequence: TGTGCCAGCAGTTTATCGAGGCGTTCGTACCAAGAGACCCAGTACTTC. This codes for CASSLSRRSYQETQYF. The chain links TRBV28 to TRBJ2-5; D gene ambiguous. Between the trimmed V and J ends, which lost 1 base and 0 bases, there was a span of 12 bases. Looked up from germline, CDR1 is MDHEN and CDR2 is SYDVKM. This CDR3 comprises 16 residues.

This clonotype was seen a handful of times. This chain links TRBV6-5 with TRBJ1-2; D is unclear. V gave up 4 bases and J gave up 8 bases, with 8 bases separating them. Germline values: CDR1 MNHEY, CDR2 SVGAGI. The CDR3 has 11 residues. CDR3 residues: CASSSGRGYTF. The DNA for the CDR3 is TGTGCCAGCAGTTCCGGGCGCGGCTACACCTTC.

This clonotype was seen a handful of times. V gene TRBV2 combines with J gene TRBJ1-1; TRBD1 matches 7 bases. The CDR3 runs 15 residues. V dropped 1 base and J dropped 3; count of bases not matched to a gene: 5. CDR1 and CDR2 from the germline V gene are SNHLY and FYNNEI. Here the CDR3 reads CASSEEGGGYTEAFF. The CDR3 bases are TGTGCCAGCAGTGAAGAGGGAGGGGGCTACACTGAAGCTTTCTTT.

This clonotype was counted ten times or more. The chain carries TRBV5-1 and TRBJ2-3; no reliable D call. The germline gives CDR1 SGHRS, CDR2 YFSETQ. The CDR3 consists of 12 residues. With 3 bases removed from V and 0 bases from J, the gap between germline ends came to 2 bases. CDR3 sequence (DNA): TGCGCCAGCAGCTATAGCACAGATACGCAGTATTTT. Protein: CASSYSTDTQYF.

The V gene is TRBV7-2, the J gene TRBJ2-7; 7 bases agree with TRBD2. There are 15 residues in the CDR3. Per germline, CDR1 SGHTA and CDR2 FQGNSA. The V and J ends lost 5 bases and 3 bases, in that order; junction bases with no gene match: 10. CDR3 DNA sequence: TGTGCCAGCAGCCTCTCGGGGGGACTAATCTACGAGCAGTACGTC. Translation: CASSLSGGLIYEQYV.

This chain connects TRBV7-2 to TRBJ1-6; 12 bases align to TRBD1. CDR1 and CDR2 from the germline V gene are SGHTA and FQGNSA. The CDR3 is 19 residues long. With V trimmed by 3 bases and J by 0 bases, 6 bases remained unmatched. The CDR3 sequence is CASSFPGQGAGSYNSPLHF. In DNA, the CDR3 is TGTGCCAGCAGCTTTCCGGGACAGGGGGCCGGCTCCTATAATTCACCCCTCCACTTT.

The chain uses TRBV2 and TRBJ2-5; no clear D. This CDR3 spans 14 amino acids. Trimming cost V 6 bases and J 1 base, with 12 bases left between them. Germline assignment: CDR1 SNHLY and CDR2 FYNNEI. The CDR3 nucleotides are TGTGCCAGCAGGATTCTGATCGGCCAAGAGACCCAGTACTTC. Protein sequence: CASRILIGQETQYF.

This clonotype came up a few times. The chain employs TRBV10-2 and TRBJ2-7; D is ambiguous. Germline loops: CDR1 WSHSY, CDR2 SAAADI. Deletions cut 4 bases from V and 10 bases from J, with 8 bases between. The CDR3 has 10 residues. In DNA form, the CDR3 reads TGCGCCAGCAGTGGAGAGGAACAGTACTTC. The encoded protein is CASSGEEQYF.